This TCR beta chain was captured by sequencing in a study of cytomegalovirus exposure and HLA in healthy donors (dated by TCRdb to 2016 to 2017). For the wider study: In an earlier analysis of under 750 of the donors, approximately 260 Gb of sequence data and some 120 million unique TCR beta sequences from 150 million to 200 million T cells were reported. About 280 gigabases of sequencing data and 70 million to 95 million unique TCR sequences made up an early release that covered under 750 HLA-typed donors. Among the roughly 370 genotyped donors, around 79% belonged to the genetic ancestry cluster associated with self-reported Caucasian donors. The study aimed to test whether cataloging public T cell receptors could reveal signatures of past pathogen exposure. The T cell repertoires of around 670 subjects were profiled by immunosequencing and related to cytomegalovirus serostatus. Besides the first cohort of more than 650 subjects, a separate validation cohort made up of over a hundred different subjects was used. The study combined high-throughput TCR immunosequencing, statistical association of individual TCRs with disease status, and machine learning to predict cytomegalovirus infection status. To study patterns of TCR occurrence, a later analysis re-analyzed previously published TCR beta repertoires from around 670 donors and added high-resolution HLA genotyping. In the later analysis, no new phenotypic data were used to find candidate immune exposures; instead, reliance was placed on TCR beta sequences and their occurrence across donors. To decide whether each TCR beta V gene segment behaved as functional or pseudogenic, an earlier analysis of some 600 of the donors relied on high-throughput TCR beta sequencing. Alongside the repertoire data, information on donor age, sex, ethnicity and CMV serostatus was compiled. A later genetic analysis used genome-wide SNP genotypes for about 55% of the 666 donors, treating that subset as a discovery cohort. Every discovery cohort repertoire had been produced on one sequencing platform. Class I and class II HLA loci were covered by the typing at four-digit resolution. Typing coverage varied by locus: roughly 629-630 donors for A, B, C, DRB1 and DQB1; approximately 560 for DQA1; nearly 610 for DPA1; 400 to 480 for DPB1. About five DR-DQ haplotypes were treated as single units for association and clustering because of strong linkage in the cohort. Among roughly 400 genotyped donors of the cohort, an average of approximately 240,000 unique TCR beta nucleotide sequences were sequenced per donor, roughly 18% of them non-productive.

This clone occurred once. What this receptor recognizes is not known. Base qualities are not provided; no much larger clone lies one nucleotide away. The cohort was made up of hundreds of healthy bone marrow donors. Cohort members were all nominally healthy when sampled, although unrecorded immune exposures were likely present. The donor tested CMV seropositive and was one of the 289 seropositive cohort members. A peripheral blood sample was provided by each donor, and peripheral blood mononuclear cells were used for TCR beta sequencing. Genomic DNA extraction from the blood cell samples was performed with the Qiagen DNeasy Blood Extraction Kit. The receptor library was made with the immunoSEQ multiplex PCR assay. For the multiplex PCR, a mixture combining 60 forward primers for TCR Vbeta segments and 13 reverse primers for TCR Jbeta segments was used. Amplification of the CDR3 region of rearranged TCR beta genes was performed with a multiplex PCR assay on genomic DNA. The amplified TCR beta libraries were sequenced on the Illumina HiSeq System as 87-base-pair reads. The study's processing was this. In a later analysis, some 80 million unique TCR beta chains were counted across the roughly 700 repertoires, and roughly 9.9 million of these chains were shared by at least two donors. Raw reads were error-corrected and collapsed into unique sequences by a nearest-neighbor algorithm in which closely related sequences were merged to remove PCR and sequencing errors. Alignment of CDR3 sequences to IMGT reference sequences was used to assign V, D and J gene segments. For a sequence to be retained, a match of at least six nucleotides was required to both a V gene segment and a J gene segment. Rearrangements were classified as productive when the CDR3 lacked stop codons and remained in frame with V and J, and all other rearrangements were classified as non-productive. Following IMGT convention, CDR3 was defined as the stretch from the second conserved V-encoded cysteine up to the conserved J-encoded phenylalanine. The earlier analysis of some 600 of the donors excluded sequences that lacked an unambiguous match to a single V gene segment. In an earlier analysis of approximately 500 of the donors, a V segment was called functional when productive rearrangements were above 56.7%, and segregating when the standard deviation between donors exceeded 5%. A statistical classification framework was built for diagnosing cytomegalovirus status from the catalog of TCR beta chain sequences. A later analysis assigned V and J genes by comparing TCR nucleotide sequences with IMGT/GENE-DB human TR gene sequences. The TCRdist pipeline was used in a later analysis to assign CDR3 sequences and most-parsimonious VDJ recombination scenarios. A later analysis defined each TCR beta chain by its CDR3 amino acid sequence plus V-gene family, and excluded reads lacking a unique V-gene family. To address suspected cross-contamination and a sequencing artifact, a later analysis removed approximately 590 highly shared, low-generation-probability nucleotide sequences. For each public chain, a later analysis derived a clonal expansion index from normalized ranks of inferred template counts within each repertoire. Generation probabilities in a later analysis came from a VDJ recombination model fitted to out-of-frame rearrangements, and those results were checked against IGoR. In a later analysis, hypergeometric tests were used to score TCR-TCR, TCR-HLA and TCR-CMV co-occurrence, with a repertoire-size bias correction applied to TCR pairs. False discovery rates were estimated in a later analysis by permuting HLA or CMV assignments 20 times. In a later analysis, co-occurring TCRs were grouped with DBSCAN, and TCRdist sequence similarity was added when clustering was performed within HLA-allele-positive subsets. Repertoires with fewer than 30,000 or more than 120,000 public chains, plus five repertoires with anomalous nucleotide sharing, were excluded from co-occurrence clustering. TCRdb limited this immuneACCESS table to in-frame rearrangements with V and J called. A share of clones is missing; checked studies link under half to unresolved V genes, and the rest is unexplained. V and J calls and clone size follow that table, whereas D and trimming were derived from the DNA. Present in this sample are over 150,000 clones, about 77% of which were seen just once. Approximately 4.8% of the sample comes from the top ten.

Study-level results and caveats: The earlier analysis of a few hundred of the donors excluded approximately 15 rarely observed V segments, including chromosome 9 orphons, because counts were too low. According to a later analysis, parvovirus B19, influenza, CMV and Epstein-Barr virus appeared linked to several top co-occurrence clusters. Specific HLA alleles were associated with over 15,000 TCR beta sequences at a false discovery rate of 0.05 in a later analysis. The sequencing pipeline was judged likely to have produced a cluster of highly shared sequence variants as a technical artifact. When HLA alleles, especially DR and DQ, strongly co-occurred, attributing TCR associations to individual alleles was difficult. An association between a missense DCLRE1C variant and V-gene and J-gene trimming of TCR beta chains was found in a later genetic analysis and replicated in an independent cohort. In a later analysis, the rate of TCR association differed among HLA loci, with DRB1 alleles having the most associated TCRs and HLA-C alleles having the fewest. In a later genetic analysis, fewer N-insertions in productive TCRs were reported among donors in an Asian-associated ancestry cluster than the roughly 710-donor mean. A later analysis found that most CMV-associated TCR beta chains appeared HLA-restricted, with HLA associations seemingly driven largely by CMV exposure. A further reported finding was that TCR beta sequences accurately predicted the HLA-A and HLA-B alleles for most subjects in the first cohort. The cohort was sequenced for TCR beta chains only, and without alpha or paired-chain data the features that could be detected were limited. Sequencing depth was assumed to be roughly uniform across donors in the presence/absence analyses, though that assumption may not hold. In vitro tests confirmed that a few of the cytomegalovirus-associated TCR beta chains recognize cytomegalovirus antigens. Most TCR sequences were seen in very few donors, while some public TCRs were found in many individuals. Correlated functional status among segregating V segments might reflect linkage disequilibrium, but an unknown experimental factor could not be ruled out. HLA typing was unavailable for some donors at each locus, so association tests used only the typed subset. The only immune exposure information available for the cohort was CMV serostatus. A total of about 180 TCR beta chains were listed by the study as associated with cytomegalovirus. Cytomegalovirus status was reported to be diagnosed by the classifier with high specificity and sensitivity in both the original and validation cohorts. A later analysis found that HLA-associated TCR beta chains were more clonally expanded and had lower generation probabilities than equally common non-associated chains. Broadly in line with IMGT annotations, most TCR beta V segments showed up in productive rearrangements about 90% or about 30% of the time in an earlier analysis of 587 of the donors. The authors suggested that the approach could potentially be generalized to other disease states and immunological phenotypes.

Sequences were obtained from PBMCs. This receptor was identified in a man younger than 40 in good health and CMV-seropositive.

The CDR3 amino acid sequence is: CASMVSGGGELFF. Here is the DNA: TGTGCCAGCATGGTTTCCGGCGGCGGGGAGCTGTTTTTT. Recombination connected TRBV6-5 to TRBJ2-2; the D segment cannot be called with confidence. As encoded in the germline V gene, CDR1 is MNHEY while CDR2 is SVGAGI. The V and J ends are trimmed by 7 bases and 7 bases, leaving 13 bases between them. The CDR3 starts with the cysteine, ends with the phenylalanine, and has 13 residues. Of the read, only the CDR3 DNA is kept; its 39 bases are in frame from base 1.